The entry below describes one T cell receptor (beta chain). The data were produced by immunoSEQ multiplex PCR, yet TCRdb's version contains in-frame clones alone and is incomplete. Of about 380,000 clones listed, about 96% are singletons. The source of the sample is a study of shared clonotypes between healthy human individuals. Trimming at V came to 6 bases and at J to 0 bases, leaving 6 bases not matched to a gene. The CDR3 has 15 residues. Looked up from germline, CDR1 is SGHNT and CDR2 is YYREEE (reference sequence). The source is a man younger than 40 in good health. Input material: memory CD8+ T cells sorted from blood. Sample subset: CD45RO+ cells pooled with CCR7-negative TemRA cells. V and J are TRBV5-4 and TRBJ2-1, with 7 nucleotides matching TRBD2. The CDR3 here is CASTASSGSYNEQFF. The CDR3 nucleotides read TGTGCCAGCACCGCCTCTAGCGGCTCCTACAATGAGCAGTTCTTC.